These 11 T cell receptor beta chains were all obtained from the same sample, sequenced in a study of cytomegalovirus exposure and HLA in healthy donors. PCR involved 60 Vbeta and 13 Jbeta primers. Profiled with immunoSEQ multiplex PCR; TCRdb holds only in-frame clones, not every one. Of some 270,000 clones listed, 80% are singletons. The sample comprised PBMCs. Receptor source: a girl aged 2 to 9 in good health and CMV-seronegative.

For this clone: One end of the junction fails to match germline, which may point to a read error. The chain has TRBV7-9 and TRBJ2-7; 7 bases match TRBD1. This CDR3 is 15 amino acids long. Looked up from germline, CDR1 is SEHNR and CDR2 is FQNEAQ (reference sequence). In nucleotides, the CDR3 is TGTTCCAGCAGCTCGAAGACAGGGACGTTCTACGAGCAGTACTTC. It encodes CSSSSKTGTFYEQYF.

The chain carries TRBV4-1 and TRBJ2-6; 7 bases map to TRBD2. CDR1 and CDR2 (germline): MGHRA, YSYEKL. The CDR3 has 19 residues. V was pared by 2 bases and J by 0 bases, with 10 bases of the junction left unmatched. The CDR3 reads CASSQIGLADLSGANVLTF. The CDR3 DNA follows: TGCGCCAGCAGCCAAATCGGGCTAGCGGACCTCTCTGGGGCCAACGTCCTGACTTTC.

This chain's CDR3 is CASSQGGSKNYGYTF. The CDR3 DNA reads TGCGCCAGCTCTCAGGGGGGCAGCAAAAACTATGGCTACACCTTC. This chain joins TRBV23-1 and TRBJ1-2; TRBD1 matches 7 bases. TRBV23-1 is sorted into the ORF group, with uncertain function. With 8 bases clipped from V and 2 bases from J, the junction kept 11 bases outside the gene matches. The CDR3 is 15 residues long.

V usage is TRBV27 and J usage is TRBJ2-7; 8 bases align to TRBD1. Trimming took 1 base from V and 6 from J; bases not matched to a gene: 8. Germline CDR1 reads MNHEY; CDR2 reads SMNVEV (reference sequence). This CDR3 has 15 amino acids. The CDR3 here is CASSLYDRGVGEQYF. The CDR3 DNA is TGTGCCAGCAGTTTATACGACAGGGGAGTAGGCGAGCAGTACTTC.

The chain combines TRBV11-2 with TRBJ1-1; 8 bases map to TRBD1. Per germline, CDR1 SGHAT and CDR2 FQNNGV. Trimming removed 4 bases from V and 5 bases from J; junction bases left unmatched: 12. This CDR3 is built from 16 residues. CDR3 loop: CASSWYAGGAGTEAFF. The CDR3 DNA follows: TGTGCCAGCAGCTGGTACGCAGGGGGCGCGGGGACTGAAGCTTTCTTT.

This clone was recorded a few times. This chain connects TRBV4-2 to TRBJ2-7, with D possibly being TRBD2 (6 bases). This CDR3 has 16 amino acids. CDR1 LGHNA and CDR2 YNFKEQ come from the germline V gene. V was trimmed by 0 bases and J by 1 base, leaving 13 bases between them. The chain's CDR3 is CASSQDLGRGSYEQYF. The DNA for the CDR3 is TGTGCCAGCAGCCAAGATTTGGGCCGGGGGTCCTACGAGCAGTACTTC.

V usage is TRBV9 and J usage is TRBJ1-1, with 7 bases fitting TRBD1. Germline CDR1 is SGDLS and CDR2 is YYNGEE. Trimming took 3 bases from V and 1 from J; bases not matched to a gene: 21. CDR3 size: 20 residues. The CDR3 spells CASSARILKPTGATNTEAFF. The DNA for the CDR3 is TGTGCCAGCAGCGCCCGAATCCTTAAACCTACAGGGGCCACGAACACTGAAGCTTTCTTT.

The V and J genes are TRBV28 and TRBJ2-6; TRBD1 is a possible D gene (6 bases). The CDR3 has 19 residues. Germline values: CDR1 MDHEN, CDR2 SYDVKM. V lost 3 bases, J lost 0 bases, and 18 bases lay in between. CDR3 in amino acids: CASSFRTGSPISGANVLTF. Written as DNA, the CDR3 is TGTGCCAGCAGTTTCCGTACAGGGTCTCCCATCTCTGGGGCCAACGTCCTGACTTTC.

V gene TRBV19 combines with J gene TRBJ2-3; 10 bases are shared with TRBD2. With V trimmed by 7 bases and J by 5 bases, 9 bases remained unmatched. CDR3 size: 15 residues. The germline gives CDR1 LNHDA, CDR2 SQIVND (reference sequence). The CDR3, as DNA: TGTGCCAGTACCGTGGGAAGCGGGGGGGGAGATACGCAGTATTTT. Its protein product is CASTVGSGGGDTQYF.

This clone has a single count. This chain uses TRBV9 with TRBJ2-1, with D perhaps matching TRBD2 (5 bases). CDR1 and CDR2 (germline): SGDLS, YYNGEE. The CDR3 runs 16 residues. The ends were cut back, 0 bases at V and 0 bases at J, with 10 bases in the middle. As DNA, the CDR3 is TGTGCCAGCAGCGTAGAGGAACTAGACTCCTACAATGAGCAGTTCTTC. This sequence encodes CASSVEELDSYNEQFF.

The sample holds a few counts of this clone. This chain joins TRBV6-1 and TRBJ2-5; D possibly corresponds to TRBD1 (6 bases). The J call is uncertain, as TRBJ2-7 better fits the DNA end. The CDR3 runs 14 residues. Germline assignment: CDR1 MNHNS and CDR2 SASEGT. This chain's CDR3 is CASSRWGLTYEQYF. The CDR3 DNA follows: TGTGCCAGCTCCCGTTGGGGGCTCACCTACGAGCAGTACTTC.